This TCR beta chain was identified during a study of blood T cell repertoires in COVID-19. Study information: The United States, Italy and Spain provided the acute and convalescent COVID-19 samples. Sources were T cells, B-cell-depleted T cells, or PBMCs; the material itself was cDNA or gDNA.

Original methodology: Amplified reference gene primers provided the basis for estimating nucleated cell counts. The protocol was immunoSEQ multiplex PCR, while the TCRdb copy is restricted to in-frame clones and leaves out a portion. V and J calls and clone size are those listed in that table; D and trimming were worked out from the DNA. The top ten clones hold roughly 29% of a sample with under 95,000 clones, 75% to 85% of them seen once. The sample holds one count of this clone. An end of the junction differs from the germline gene, which may be a read error. Input material: peripheral blood. The receptor comes from a woman of 80 years or more with acute or convalescent COVID-19.

CDR3 protein: CASSFLRTGQRIPTRF. The CDR3 coding sequence is TGTGCCAGCAGTTTCCTGCGGACAGGCCAGAGGATCCCCACTCGCTTC. This chain connects TRBV28 to TRBJ2-7; 7 bases align to TRBD1. This CDR3 spans 16 amino acids. CDR1 MDHEN and CDR2 SYDVKM come from the germline V gene.